This record looks at one T cell receptor (beta chain) sequence and its context. Seattle cases were enrolled at active infection and followed longitudinally. The entry originates in a study of blood T cell repertoires in COVID-19. At the level of the study: Samples representing acute and convalescent COVID-19 were sourced from the United States, Italy and Spain. Nucleic acid was either cDNA or gDNA, and it came from T cells, B-cell-depleted T cells, or PBMCs.

In the original analysis: Using reference gene primer amplification, nucleated cell counts were estimated. TCRdb's copy holds only in-frame clones and misses some; the assay was immunoSEQ multiplex PCR. The V and J calls and clone size are taken from that table; D and trimming were inferred from the DNA. Here the sample spans a few hundred thousand clones, 70% to 90% being singletons. This CDR3 region has 15 residues. Trimming pared 1 base from V and 3 bases from J, leaving 10 bases between. Germline assignment: CDR1 LGHDT and CDR2 YNNKEL (reference sequence). The receptor was isolated from a woman in her 30s with COVID-19, enrolled during active disease. Material: peripheral blood. V and J are TRBV3-1 (or the pseudogene TRBV3-2) and TRBJ2-1; D might be TRBD2 (5 bases). CDR3 DNA sequence: TGTGCCAGCAGCCAAGGACCAGGACTCTACAATGAGCAGTTCTTC. It yields the protein CASSQGPGLYNEQFF.